One and the same sample provided the 29 T cell receptor beta chains below, sequenced in a study of blood T cell repertoires in COVID-19. Using immunoSEQ multiplex PCR, the repertoire was profiled, and TCRdb retains in-frame clones only, with some absent. Of roughly 27,000 clones listed, about 75% are singletons. The sample comprised peripheral blood. All receptors come from a man aged 80 or over with active or convalescent COVID-19.

The chain is built from TRBV7-2 and TRBJ1-2; TRBD1 matches at 8 bases. This CDR3 spans 15 amino acids. Losses at the gene ends were 1 base for V and 2 bases for J; bases not matched to a gene: 3. Germline CDR1 and CDR2: SGHTA and FQGNSA. The CDR3 is CASSLENRGNYGYTF. Written as DNA, the CDR3 is TGTGCCAGCAGCTTAGAGAACAGGGGGAACTATGGCTACACCTTC.

In its sample, this clone ranks as medium-sized. V usage is TRBV28 and J usage is TRBJ2-2, with a weak D call TRBD2 (5 bases). The CDR3 length is 14 residues. Germline values: CDR1 MDHEN, CDR2 SYDVKM. Trimming stripped 7 bases from V and 3 bases from J, with 12 bases between. The DNA of the CDR3 is TGTGCCAGCACCTTCGGGGTATACACCGGGGAGCTGTTTTTT. Translating gives CASTFGVYTGELFF.

CDR3 loop: CSVGLGGGSNQPQHF. Here the CDR3 DNA reads TGCAGCGTTGGTCTGGGAGGTGGTAGCAATCAGCCCCAGCATTTT. The chain carries TRBV29-1 and TRBJ1-5, with D uncertain. Germline-derived CDR1 and CDR2 are SQVTM and ANQGSEA. This CDR3 is 15 amino acids long. V lost 4 bases, J lost 0 bases, and 13 bases lay in between.

The rearrangement links TRBV6-5 to TRBJ1-6; the match to TRBD1 covers 7 bases. V shed 6 bases, J shed 8 bases, and the junction held 7 bases outside the gene matches. The CDR3 extends over 14 amino acids. CDR1 MNHEY and CDR2 SVGAGI come from the germline V gene. In DNA form, the CDR3 reads TGTGCCAGCAGCGGGACAGCGGGTTATTCACCCCTCCACTTT. Residues: CASSGTAGYSPLHF.

This rearrangement joins TRBV5-6 to TRBJ1-4, with 9 nucleotides matching TRBD1. CDR1 is SGHDT, CDR2 YYEEEE, per germline. Germline trimming cut 1 base from V and 8 bases from J; bases unmatched to any gene: 9. The CDR3 consists of 16 residues. CDR3: CASSLLNGQGNEKLFF. The CDR3 DNA follows: TGTGCCAGCAGCTTGCTCAACGGACAGGGGAACGAAAAACTGTTTTTT. The full variable domain, completed using reference TRBV5-6 and TRBJ1-4, is DAGVTQSPTHLIKTRGQQVTLRCSPKSGHDTVSWYQQALGQGPQFIFQYYEEEERQRGNFPDRFSGHQFPNYSSELNVNALLLGDSALYLCASSLLNGQGNEKLFFGSGTQLSVL.

J is TRBJ2-5 and V is TRBV7-2; TRBD2 is a possible D gene (6 bases). With 1 base removed from V and 2 bases from J, the gap between germline ends came to 8 bases. The CDR3 contains 14 residues. The germline V gene encodes CDR1 SGHTA and CDR2 FQGNSA. The CDR3 protein is CASSLGRGQETQYF. DNA for the CDR3: TGTGCCAGCAGCTTAGGGCGGGGTCAAGAGACCCAGTACTTC.

V usage is TRBV6-5 and J usage is TRBJ2-7; D possibly corresponds to TRBD1 (6 bases). CDR1 MNHEY and CDR2 SVGAGI come from the germline V gene. The CDR3 is 14 residues long. The V end lost 6 bases, the J end lost 3 bases, and 15 bases lay between the germline ends. The CDR3 sequence is CASSNTGPSYEQYF. The CDR3, as DNA: TGTGCCAGCAGCAACACAGGGCCCAGCTACGAGCAGTACTTC.

The CDR3 bases are TGTGCCAGCAGCCCGACGCGTCTTGGGGGGAGGCTGCACAATGAGCAGTTCTTC. This encodes CASSPTRLGGRLHNEQFF. V is TRBV11-2 and J is TRBJ2-1; a weak D match, TRBD2 (6 bases). This CDR3 has 18 residues. The V gene's germline CDR1 is SGHAT and CDR2 FQNNGV. V was clipped by 5 bases and J by 5 bases, with 25 bases between them. Together with reference TRBV11-2 and TRBJ2-1, the CDR3 gives the full variable domain: EAGVAQSPRYKIIEKRQSVAFWCNPISGHATLYWYQQILGQGPKLLIQFQNNGVVDDSQLPKDRFSAERLKGVDSTLKIQPAKLEDSAVYLCASSPTRLGGRLHNEQFFGPGTRLTVL.

The chain uses TRBV7-2 and TRBJ1-2; TRBD1 agrees at 9 bases. CDR3 size: 15 residues. CDR1 SGHTA and CDR2 FQGNSA come from the germline V gene. V shed 5 bases and J 6 bases; nucleotides not matched to a gene: 10. The CDR3 reads CASSTRQGGIHGYTF. The CDR3 coding sequence is TGTGCCAGCAGCACCCGACAGGGGGGCATCCATGGCTACACCTTC. Full variable domain (outside the CDR3, taken from reference TRBV7-2 and TRBJ1-2): GAGVSQSPSNKVTEKGKDVELRCDPISGHTALYWYRQSLGQGLEFLIYFQGNSAPDKSGLPSDRFSAERTGGSVSTLTIQRTQQEDSAVYLCASSTRQGGIHGYTFGSGTRLTVV.

This chain uses TRBV6-2 or TRBV6-3 with TRBJ1-3; 9 nucleotides match TRBD1. From germline, CDR1 is MNHEY and CDR2 SVGEGT. The CDR3 totals 16 residues. V was pared by 4 bases and J by 0 bases, with 4 bases of the junction left unmatched. DNA for the CDR3: TGTGCCAGCAGTTCCGGGACAGGGTTCTCTGGAAACACCATATATTTT. Translation: CASSSGTGFSGNTIYF.

The CDR3 loop is CASSQDLVTAEAFF. The CDR3 DNA reads as TGTGCCAGCAGCCAAGATTTGGTCACAGCTGAAGCTTTCTTT. V usage is TRBV14 and J usage is TRBJ1-1; no clear D gene. V was trimmed by 0 bases and J by 6 bases, leaving 11 bases between them. Germline V gives CDR1 SGHDN, CDR2 FVKESK. The CDR3 sequence is 14 residues long.

On this clone: At one end the junction does not follow the germline gene, possibly because of a read error. This sequence joins TRBV7-8 and TRBJ2-4; 13 positions match TRBD2. The V gene's germline CDR1 is SGHVS and CDR2 FQNEAQ. The CDR3 extends over 12 amino acids. The DNA of the CDR3 is TGTGCCAGCAGCCCGACTAGCGGGAGGACCCACTTC. This gives the protein CASSPTSGRTHF.

This clone appeared a few times. The rearrangement joins TRBV3-1 (or the pseudogene TRBV3-2) to TRBJ1-4, with 10 bases fitting TRBD1. Per the germline V gene, CDR1 is LGHDT and CDR2 is YNNKEL (reference sequence). The CDR3 is 16 amino acids. The V and J ends lost 5 bases and 4 bases, in that order; junction bases with no gene match: 7. CDR3 DNA sequence: TGTGCCAGCAGCGCCCGGGACAGGGGAAATAATGAAAAACTGTTTTTT. It encodes CASSARDRGNNEKLFF.

This rearrangement joins TRBV3-1 (or the pseudogene TRBV3-2) to TRBJ2-3, with TRBD2 matching 8 bases. The CDR3 has 18 amino acids. The germline gives CDR1 LGHDT, CDR2 YNNKEL (reference sequence). V lost 1 base, J lost 4 bases, and 13 bases stayed unmatched. CDR3: CASSQVPVGRVFSDTQYF. CDR3 in DNA: TGTGCCAGCAGCCAAGTCCCAGTCGGGAGGGTCTTCTCAGATACGCAGTATTTT.

The chain employs TRBV6-2 or TRBV6-3 and TRBJ1-5; D uncertain. The CDR3 has 15 amino acids. Germline V gene data show CDR1 as MNHEY and CDR2 as SVGEGT. Trimming cost V 4 bases and J 3 bases, with 13 bases left between them. In DNA form, the CDR3 reads TGTGCCAGCAGTTCCCCGGGTTGGTCCAATCAGCCCCAGCATTTT. Translation: CASSSPGWSNQPQHF.

The chain has TRBV18 and TRBJ2-7, with unresolved D. The germline V and J ends were trimmed by 1 base and 6 bases, with 10 bases remaining between them. The germline V gene has CDR1 KGHSH and CDR2 LQKENI. This CDR3 comprises 13 residues. This chain's CDR3 is CASSPQVGAEQYF. The CDR3 DNA sequence: TGTGCCAGCTCACCACAGGTCGGAGCCGAGCAGTACTTC.

The V call is TRBV25-1, the J call TRBJ1-3, with D unresolved. This CDR3 has 12 residues. V lost 6 bases and J lost 0, with 3 bases in between. CDR1 MGHDK and CDR2 SYGVNS come from the germline V gene. Here the CDR3 reads CASRSSGNTIYF. The CDR3 bases are TGTGCCAGCAGGAGCTCTGGAAACACCATATATTTT.

The chain recombines TRBV5-6 with TRBJ1-1; 9 bases match TRBD1. The CDR3 has 16 residues. Germline CDR1 SGHDT, CDR2 YYEEEE. With V trimmed by 3 bases and J by 3 bases, 9 bases remained unmatched. CDR3 nucleotide sequence: TGTGCCAGCAGCTACGGGACAGGGCGGGGGGACACTGAAGCTTTCTTT. Its translation is CASSYGTGRGDTEAFF.

The gene calls are TRBV24-1 and TRBJ2-7; 16 bases agree with TRBD2. This CDR3 contains 16 residues. Germline-derived CDR1 and CDR2 are KGHDR and SFDVKD. V dropped 3 bases and J dropped 5; count of bases not matched to a gene: 3. The CDR3 protein is CATSDPGTSGRDEQYF. The DNA of the CDR3 is TGTGCCACCAGTGATCCGGGGACTAGCGGGAGGGACGAGCAGTACTTC.

The chain employs TRBV18 and TRBJ1-2, with 7 positions matching TRBD1. The V gene end was trimmed by 5 bases and the J gene end by 6 bases; junction bases not matched to a gene: 12. Looked up from germline, CDR1 is KGHSH and CDR2 is LQKENI. This CDR3 spans 15 amino acids. The CDR3 sequence is CASSTEGRGKDGYTF. CDR3 DNA: TGTGCCAGCTCAACGGAGGGCAGGGGGAAGGATGGCTACACCTTC.

J is TRBJ2-1 and V is TRBV5-1; 11 nucleotides line up with TRBD2. The V and J ends lost 2 bases and 7 bases, in that order; junction bases with no gene match: 5. CDR3 size: 15 residues. Germline V lookup: CDR1 SGHRS, CDR2 YFSETQ. Here the CDR3 reads CASSFTSGGGNEQFF. The DNA for the CDR3 is TGCGCCAGCAGCTTTACTAGCGGGGGTGGGAATGAGCAGTTCTTC.

The chain carries TRBV7-6 and TRBJ2-2; 8 bases line up with TRBD2. Germline V CDR1 and CDR2: SGHVS, FNYEAQ. The junction had 3 bases not matched to a gene; V was cut back by 1 base and J by 2 bases. The CDR3 covers 16 residues. The CDR3 loop is CASSLGLALNTGELFF. The CDR3 DNA sequence: TGTGCCAGCAGCTTAGGACTAGCGCTTAACACCGGGGAGCTGTTTTTT.

J is TRBJ2-7 and V is TRBV19; 9 positions match TRBD1. Germline V gene data show CDR1 as LNHDA and CDR2 as SQIVND (reference sequence). The CDR3 runs to 13 residues. V gave up 7 bases and J gave up 7 bases; unmatched junction bases: 8. The CDR3 DNA follows: TGTGCCAGTAAGGGGACAGGGAGCGGGGAGCAGTACTTC. Translating gives CASKGTGSGEQYF.

The chain links TRBV6-2 or TRBV6-3 to TRBJ1-2; TRBD1 aligns across 7 bases. Germline CDR1 MNHEY, CDR2 SVGEGT. CDR3 size: 15 residues. Losses at the gene ends were 5 bases for V and 4 bases for J; bases not matched to a gene: 10. This CDR3 reads CASSGRQGSTYGYTF. CDR3 DNA sequence: TGTGCCAGCAGTGGCCGACAGGGATCTACCTATGGCTACACCTTC.

This rearrangement joins TRBV27 to TRBJ2-1; 7 bases align to TRBD1. CDR3 length equals 16 residues. V shed 3 bases and J 3 bases; nucleotides not matched to a gene: 8. The germline V gene encodes CDR1 MNHEY and CDR2 SMNVEV (reference sequence). CDR3: CASSFLDRVGYNEQFF. The CDR3 nucleotides read TGTGCCAGCAGTTTCCTTGACAGGGTAGGCTACAATGAGCAGTTCTTC.

The rearrangement joins TRBV4-2 to TRBJ2-4; 8 bases align to TRBD1. The CDR3 extends over 16 amino acids. J was trimmed by 5 bases and V by 0 bases; bases with no gene match: 6. CDR1 LGHNA and CDR2 YNFKEQ come from the germline V gene. CDR3 DNA: TGTGCCAGCAGCCAAGATCCGGGGACAGGCCAAAACATTCAGTACTTC. Amino acids: CASSQDPGTGQNIQYF.

The chain recombines TRBV28 with TRBJ1-5, with a possible D match to TRBD1 (6 bases). Per the germline V gene, CDR1 is MDHEN and CDR2 is SYDVKM. The CDR3 length is 16 residues. Between the trimmed V and J ends, which lost 5 bases and 4 bases, there was a span of 18 bases. CDR3 in amino acids: CASSTTGLGGNQPQHF. As DNA, the CDR3 is TGTGCCAGCAGTACTACAGGGTTAGGGGGAAATCAGCCCCAGCATTTT.

The genes are TRBV19 and TRBJ2-1; 13 positions agree with TRBD2. V was pared by 5 bases and J by 6 bases, with 4 bases of the junction left unmatched. In germline, CDR1 is LNHDA, CDR2 SQIVND (reference sequence). The length of the CDR3 is 15 residues. This chain's CDR3 is CASSPLAGGPNEQFF. The CDR3 nucleotides are TGTGCCAGTAGTCCACTAGCGGGGGGGCCCAATGAGCAGTTCTTC.

The CDR3 spells CASSLDGGRDSYEQYF. Written as DNA, the CDR3 is TGTGCCAGCAGCTTGGATGGCGGGAGGGATTCCTACGAGCAGTACTTC. The V and J genes are TRBV5-4 and TRBJ2-7; the match to TRBD2 covers 9 bases. Germline CDR1 and CDR2: SGHNT and YYREEE (reference sequence). CDR3 length: 16 residues. J was trimmed by 1 base and V by 0 bases; bases with no gene match: 5.